This paragraph covers one T cell receptor beta chain sequence. As yet, its antigen is unknown. Each sample had at least 6.5 million PBMCs isolated. The data belong to a study of blood T cells in healthy people across ages. Study results and limitations: Higher naive T cell percentage went strongly together with higher TCR beta diversity. Comparison with aged donors showed that long-lived donors had more naive CD4+ cells and higher diversity. The authors considered diversity estimates from one million T cells to be underestimates.

Per the germline V gene, CDR1 is KGHDR and CDR2 is SFDVKD. The CDR3 has 18 residues. V was cut by 1 base and J by 2 bases, with 19 bases left in between. Primers used in a second PCR of roughly 6 to 11 cycles were a sample-barcoded 5' primer and a J-beta primer mix. TCRdb used MiXCR to reprocess the 5' RACE reads, holding one entry per CDR3 protein. The sample records 1.5 million to 2 million distinct CDR3 sequences, about 31% being singletons. The gene calls are TRBV24-1 and TRBJ2-5, with D possibly called TRBD1 or TRBD2 (5 bases each). Sequences were obtained from blood. The receptor comes from a woman aged 30 to 39 in good health. The CDR3 reads CATSDFLAPSREQETQYF. For the CDR3, the DNA is TGTGCCACCAGTGATTTTTTGGCCCCTAGCAGGGAACAAGAGACCCAGTACTTC.